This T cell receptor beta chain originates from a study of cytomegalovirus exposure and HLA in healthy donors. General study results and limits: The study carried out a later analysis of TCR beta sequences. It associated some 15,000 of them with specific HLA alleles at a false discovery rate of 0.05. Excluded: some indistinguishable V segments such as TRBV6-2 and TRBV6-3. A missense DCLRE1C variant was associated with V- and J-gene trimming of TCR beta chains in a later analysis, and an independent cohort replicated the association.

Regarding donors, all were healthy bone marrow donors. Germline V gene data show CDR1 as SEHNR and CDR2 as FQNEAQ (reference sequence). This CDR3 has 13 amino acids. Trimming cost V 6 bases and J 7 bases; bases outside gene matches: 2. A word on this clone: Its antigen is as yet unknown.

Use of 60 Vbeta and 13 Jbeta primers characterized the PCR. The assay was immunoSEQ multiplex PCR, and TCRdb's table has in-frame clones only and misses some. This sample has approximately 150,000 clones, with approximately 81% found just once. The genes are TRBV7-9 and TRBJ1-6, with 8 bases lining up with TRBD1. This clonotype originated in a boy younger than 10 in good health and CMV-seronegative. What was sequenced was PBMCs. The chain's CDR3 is CASRGQANSPLHF. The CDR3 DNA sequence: TGTGCCAGCAGGGGACAGGCGAATTCACCCCTCCACTTT.